Following are 32 T cell receptor beta chains from one sample sequenced in a study of T cell responses to AZD1222 COVID-19 vaccine (dated by TCRdb to about 2021). Library method: the immunoSEQ multiplex PCR assay. TCRdb obtained this table from immuneACCESS and retained in-frame rearrangements with V and J assigned. These tables miss some clones; where compared with another copy, unresolved V genes account for less than half of the shortfall, and the remainder is unexplained. This sample is represented by roughly 150,000 clones; 91% of them were singletons. The ten largest account for around 4.4% of the sample. According to the study, the label for this sample's time point signals: baseline before first vaccination. The input for sequencing was peripheral blood, taken on day 0 of AZD1222 vaccination. The origin of the receptors is an adult in good health.

The chain is built from TRBV12-3 or TRBV12-4 and TRBJ1-1; D gene uncertain. The CDR3 runs 10 residues. Trimming pared 7 bases from V and 4 bases from J, leaving 4 bases between. As DNA, the CDR3 is TGTGCCAGCAAGTCCACTGAAGCTTTCTTT. Translating it yields CASKSTEAFF.

The gene calls are TRBV28 and TRBJ2-1; a weak D match, TRBD2 (6 bases). Trimming stripped 4 bases from V and 0 bases from J, with 16 bases between. The length of the CDR3 is 17 residues. Germline CDR1 and CDR2: MDHEN and SYDVKM. The CDR3 region has the DNA TGTGCCAGCAGTTCAACCGGGACTGCTGCCTCCTACAATGAGCAGTTCTTC. As protein: CASSSTGTAASYNEQFF.

V and J are TRBV28 and TRBJ2-5; 7 bases are a match to TRBD1. The junction had 4 bases not matched to a gene; V was cut back by 7 bases and J by 2 bases. Germline assignment: CDR1 MDHEN and CDR2 SYDVKM. This CDR3 contains 13 residues. Written as DNA, the CDR3 is TGTGCCAGCATCCAGGGGGATCAAGAGACCCAGTACTTC. Translated: CASIQGDQETQYF.

The gene calls are TRBV14 and TRBJ1-2; D gene unclear. This CDR3 has 13 amino acids. V gave up 4 bases and J gave up 4 bases, with 10 bases separating them. Germline assignment: CDR1 SGHDN and CDR2 FVKESK. CDR3 in DNA: TGTGCCAGCAGCCGAGACACTACCTATGGCTACACCTTC. Its translation: CASSRDTTYGYTF.

CDR3 nucleotide sequence: TGTGCCATCAGTGACCTTAATGAGCAGTTCTTC. The encoded protein is CAISDLNEQFF. V is TRBV10-3 and J is TRBJ2-1; unclear D gene. Per the germline V gene, CDR1 is ENHRY and CDR2 is SYGVKD. The CDR3 has 11 residues. V lost 3 bases, J lost 7 bases, and 4 bases lay in between.

V and J are TRBV12-3 or TRBV12-4 and TRBJ1-4; D is unresolved. This CDR3 is 13 amino acids long. The V gene lost 3 bases and the J gene lost 8 bases, with 10 bases spanning the gap. CDR3 amino acids: CASSFRAGEKLFF. The CDR3 coding sequence is TGTGCCAGCAGTTTTAGGGCCGGGGAAAAACTGTTTTTT.

This rearrangement joins TRBV6-2 or TRBV6-3 to TRBJ2-2; 7 nucleotides match TRBD1. The V gene's germline CDR1 is MNHEY and CDR2 SVGEGT. This CDR3 is 14 amino acids long. J was trimmed by 3 bases and V by 6 bases; bases with no gene match: 4. The CDR3 DNA follows: TGTGCCAGCAGACCTCAGGGGGACACCGGGGAGCTGTTTTTT. Protein sequence: CASRPQGDTGELFF.

This sequence joins TRBV27 and TRBJ2-7, with D perhaps TRBD2 (6 bases). This CDR3 contains 17 residues. Trimming took off 5 bases at V and 2 bases at J, with 22 bases between the two ends. The germline gives CDR1 MNHEY, CDR2 SMNVEV (reference sequence). The CDR3 DNA sequence: TGTGCCAGCAGTCCCCGGCCCTCCGGGACTGGAGCCTACGAGCAGTACTTC. Encoded protein: CASSPRPSGTGAYEQYF.

This clone was counted once. The chain links TRBV19 to TRBJ1-4, with D uncertain. The CDR3 is 12 residues long. The V and J ends lost 10 bases and 4 bases respectively, with 10 bases between them. The germline CDR1 and CDR2 sequences are LNHDA and SQIVND (reference sequence). The CDR3 sequence is CATSQLNEKLFF. The CDR3 DNA reads TGTGCCACTTCACAGCTTAATGAAAAACTGTTTTTT.

This chain connects TRBV5-5 to TRBJ2-7; 11 bases are shared with TRBD2. J was trimmed by 4 bases and V by 3 bases; bases with no gene match: 3. Germline lookup yields CDR1 SGHKS and CDR2 YYEKEE (reference sequence). The CDR3 runs to 14 residues. CDR3 nucleotide sequence: TGTGCCAGCAGCTCCCTAGCGGGAGGTTACGAGCAGTACTTC. Translating gives CASSSLAGGYEQYF.

V usage is TRBV9 and J usage is TRBJ2-1; 9 positions match TRBD2. After removal of 0 bases from V and 7 bases from J, the junction contained 14 bases not matched to a gene. The CDR3 totals 18 residues. Germline loops: CDR1 SGDLS, CDR2 YYNGEE. The CDR3 DNA is TGTGCCAGCAGCGTAGCAGGGGTAGCGGGAGCTTTAGGTAATGAGCAGTTCTTC. This translates into CASSVAGVAGALGNEQFF.

The V and J genes are TRBV29-1 and TRBJ2-7, with 9 bases aligning to TRBD1. The CDR3 runs to 11 residues. Trimming removed 3 bases from V and 6 bases from J; junction bases left unmatched: 0. Germline CDR1 and CDR2: SQVTM and ANQGSEA. This CDR3 reads CSVETGGEQYF. For the CDR3, the DNA is TGCAGCGTTGAGACAGGGGGCGAGCAGTACTTC.

The chain links TRBV3-1 (or the pseudogene TRBV3-2) to TRBJ2-1; D possibly corresponds to TRBD2 (5 bases). Germline loops: CDR1 LGHDT, CDR2 YNNKEL (reference sequence). The CDR3 consists of 14 residues. The V end lost 2 bases, the J end lost 6 bases, and 11 bases lay between the germline ends. CDR3 region: CASSQWTGGNEQFF. CDR3 nucleotides: TGTGCCAGCAGCCAATGGACTGGAGGCAATGAGCAGTTCTTC.

The V call is TRBV25-1, the J call TRBJ1-5; 8 bases are a match to TRBD1. Trimming at V came to 3 bases and at J to 5 bases, leaving 0 bases not matched to a gene. This CDR3 is built from 13 residues. The germline CDR1 and CDR2 sequences are MGHDK and SYGVNS. The CDR3 bases are TGTGCCAGCAGTGACAGGGGGCATCAGCCCCAGCATTTT. It translates to CASSDRGHQPQHF. The full variable domain, in which reference TRBV25-1 and TRBJ1-5 provide the parts outside the CDR3, is EADIYQTPRYLVIGTGKKITLECSQTMGHDKMYWYQQDPGMELHLIHYSYGVNSTEKGDLSSESTVSRIRTEHFPLTLESARPSHTSQYLCASSDRGHQPQHFGDGTRLSIL.

Only one count was recorded for this clone. V gene TRBV3-1 (or the pseudogene TRBV3-2) combines with J gene TRBJ2-5; D uncertain. This CDR3 contains 16 residues. The germline CDR1 and CDR2 sequences are LGHDT and YNNKEL (reference sequence). V lost 0 bases to trimming and J lost 4 bases, with 15 bases between them. CDR3 in DNA: TGTGCCAGCAGCCAAGACTCGGCGAGTTGGGGAGAGACCCAGTACTTC. It yields the protein CASSQDSASWGETQYF.

Points on this clone: The junction and the germline gene differ at one end; a read error may be behind it. This chain joins TRBV10-2 and TRBJ2-2, with a tentative D call TRBD1 (7 bases). CDR3 length equals 15 residues. Germline assignment: CDR1 WSHSY and CDR2 SAAADI. The CDR3 region has the DNA TGCGCCAGCAGTGACGGGGGACAGAACATCGGGGAGCTGTTTTTT. It encodes CASSDGGQNIGELFF.

This chain uses TRBV28 with TRBJ1-5, with D uncertain. Germline V CDR1 and CDR2: MDHEN, SYDVKM. The CDR3 sequence is 16 residues long. Deletions cut 1 base from V and 0 bases from J, with 10 bases between. The CDR3 nucleotides read TGTGCCAGCAGTTTATATCAGACCTATAGCAATCAGCCCCAGCATTTT. Amino acid sequence: CASSLYQTYSNQPQHF.

This chain links TRBV7-8 with TRBJ2-1, with TRBD2 matching 8 bases. The trim removed 1 base at V and 5 bases at J, leaving 10 bases unmatched. Germline V gene lookup returns CDR1 SGHVS and CDR2 FQNEAQ. The CDR3 length is 17 residues. The chain's CDR3 is CASSLGRLSGRNNEQFF. CDR3 nucleotide sequence: TGTGCCAGCAGCTTAGGTCGCCTGAGCGGGAGAAACAATGAGCAGTTCTTC.

CDR3 nucleotides: TGTGCCAGCAGCTTAGGGTCAGCAAGGGGGGCTTTCTTT. Its protein is CASSLGSARGAFF. The J gene is TRBJ1-1, the V gene TRBV7-9; D perhaps matches TRBD1 (6 bases). V lost 1 base to trimming and J lost 11 bases, with 14 bases between them. Per germline, CDR1 SEHNR and CDR2 FQNEAQ (reference sequence). The CDR3 has 13 amino acids.

The J gene is TRBJ1-1, the V gene TRBV19; D call uncertain. The CDR3 runs 13 residues. CDR1 and CDR2 from the germline V gene are LNHDA and SQIVND (reference sequence). V was shortened by 1 base and J by 0 bases, with 3 bases between the two germline ends. The CDR3 loop reads CASSIAVNTEAFF. The CDR3 bases are TGTGCCAGTAGTATAGCAGTGAACACTGAAGCTTTCTTT. Together with reference TRBV19 and TRBJ1-1, the CDR3 gives the full variable domain: DGGITQSPKYLFRKEGQNVTLSCEQNLNHDAMYWYRQDPGQGLRLIYYSQIVNDFQKGDIAEGYSVSREKKESFPLTVTSAQKNPTAFYLCASSIAVNTEAFFGQGTRLTVV.

The chain employs TRBV18 and TRBJ1-2; 7 nucleotides agree with TRBD1. Germline V CDR1 and CDR2: KGHSH, LQKENI. The CDR3 contains 17 residues. V shed 1 base and J 4 bases; nucleotides not matched to a gene: 12. The CDR3 loop reads CASSPRRDDRAPYGYTF. The CDR3 DNA is TGTGCCAGCTCACCACGGAGAGATGACAGGGCGCCCTATGGCTACACCTTC.

In its sample, this clone was seen a few times. The rearrangement joins TRBV3-1 (or the pseudogene TRBV3-2) to TRBJ2-7; perhaps TRBD2 as D (6 bases). Trimming cost V 1 base and J 4 bases, with 14 bases left between them. CDR1 LGHDT and CDR2 YNNKEL come from the germline V gene (reference sequence). The CDR3 length is 15 residues. The CDR3, as DNA: TGTGCCAGCAGCCAAGTGGGGGACTTATCGTACGAGCAGTACTTC. This gives the protein CASSQVGDLSYEQYF.

The chain combines TRBV25-1 with TRBJ2-1, with a weak D call TRBD2 (6 bases). The CDR3 has 14 residues. The V end lost 7 bases, the J end lost 8 bases, and 18 bases lay between the germline ends. The germline gives CDR1 MGHDK, CDR2 SYGVNS. CDR3 DNA: TGTGCCAGCACCCCGGGGGTAGCGAGGGATGAGCAGTTCTTC. Protein product: CASTPGVARDEQFF.

This clone was counted once. The CDR3 protein is CASSETGGSNQPQHF. The CDR3 DNA sequence: TGTGCCAGCTCCGAGACAGGGGGTAGCAATCAGCCCCAGCATTTT. J is TRBJ1-5 and V is TRBV18, with TRBD1 matching 9 bases. Looked up from germline, CDR1 is KGHSH and CDR2 is LQKENI. The trim removed 6 bases at V and 0 bases at J, leaving 3 bases unmatched. This CDR3 has 15 residues.

Comments on this clone: The same CDR3 arises from other DNA sequences in this sample as well. The chain employs TRBV7-9 and TRBJ1-5; D not resolved. CDR3 length: 13 amino acids. V was cut by 1 base and J by 3 bases, with 4 bases left in between. Germline V gene data show CDR1 as SEHNR and CDR2 as FQNEAQ (reference sequence). The CDR3 sequence: CASSLGINQPQHF. In DNA form, the CDR3 reads TGTGCCAGCAGCTTAGGGATCAATCAGCCCCAGCATTTT.

The chain combines TRBV12-3 or TRBV12-4 with TRBJ2-7; D is possibly TRBD1 or TRBD2 (5 bases each). V was clipped by 6 bases and J by 9 bases, with 15 bases between them. The length of the CDR3 is 12 residues. The CDR3 bases are TGTGCCAGCAGCCCAGGGTTTCGGGGGCAGTACTTC. Its protein is CASSPGFRGQYF.

This chain connects TRBV7-2 to TRBJ2-1; 8 nucleotides line up with TRBD2. The V gene end was trimmed by 0 bases and the J gene end by 3 bases; junction bases not matched to a gene: 4. CDR1 is SGHTA and CDR2 is FQGNSA in the germline V gene. The CDR3 length is 16 residues. The CDR3 is CASSLAGTRGYNEQFF. In DNA, the CDR3 is TGTGCCAGCAGCTTAGCTGGGACTAGGGGCTACAATGAGCAGTTCTTC.

The V call is TRBV4-3, the J call TRBJ2-3; 11 positions match TRBD2. The ends lost 1 base at V and 1 base at J; junction bases unmatched: 10. The CDR3 is 19 amino acids. Germline V gene lookup returns CDR1 LGHNA and CDR2 YSLEER. DNA of the CDR3: TGCGCCAGCAGCCAAGCTCAATCCGGGGGACTAGCGGGCACAGATACGCAGTATTTT. This gives the protein CASSQAQSGGLAGTDTQYF.

The rearrangement joins TRBV15 to TRBJ1-5; D is undetermined. The CDR3 consists of 14 residues. Germline V lookup: CDR1 LNHNV, CDR2 YYDKDF (reference sequence). The ends were cut back, 0 bases at V and 5 bases at J, with 8 bases in the middle. The CDR3 protein is CATSRDASYQPQHF. CDR3 in DNA: TGTGCCACCAGCAGAGATGCCAGTTATCAGCCCCAGCATTTT.

The V gene is TRBV6-5, the J gene TRBJ1-5; 7 positions match TRBD1. Losses at the gene ends were 5 bases for V and 6 bases for J; bases not matched to a gene: 4. Germline V gene lookup returns CDR1 MNHEY and CDR2 SVGAGI. This CDR3 is built from 13 residues. As DNA, the CDR3 is TGTGCCAGCAGTCAGCACAGGGGTCAGCCCCAGCATTTT. Translation gives CASSQHRGQPQHF.

The J gene is TRBJ2-7, the V gene TRBV6-2 or TRBV6-3; TRBD2 might be the D (5 bases). Germline CDR1 reads MNHEY; CDR2 reads SVGEGT. CDR3 length: 15 residues. V dropped 0 bases and J dropped 2 bases, with 11 bases sitting between them. The CDR3 loop reads CASSYSEAPTYEQYF. CDR3 bases: TGTGCCAGCAGTTACTCGGAGGCACCAACCTACGAGCAGTACTTC.

J is TRBJ2-1 and V is TRBV10-1; no reliable D call. Deletions cut 4 bases from V and 4 bases from J, with 14 bases between. CDR3 length: 15 amino acids. The germline CDR1 and CDR2 sequences are WNHNN and SYGVQD (reference sequence). In DNA, the CDR3 is TGCGCCAGCAGTGGTATCCCCTCCGGGTACAATGAGCAGTTCTTC. Its translation: CASSGIPSGYNEQFF.